This TCR beta chain was observed in a study of blood T cell repertoires in COVID-19. Study context: Spain, Italy and the United States supplied samples that represented acute and convalescent COVID-19. The cDNA or gDNA used as material had been derived from T cells, B-cell-depleted T cells, or PBMCs.

In the original processing: By means of reference gene primer amplification, nucleated cell counts were estimated. Profiled with immunoSEQ multiplex PCR; TCRdb holds only in-frame clones, not every one. That table is the source of V, J and clone size, and D and trimming were worked out from the DNA. The sample includes roughly 130,000 clones, around 80% of them seen just once. A single count supports this clone. The CDR3 is 13 residues long. J was trimmed by 5 bases and V by 3 bases; bases with no gene match: 3. CDR1 is LGHDT and CDR2 is YNNKEL in the germline V gene (reference sequence). The sequence was obtained from a man between 60 and 75 years old with acute or convalescent COVID-19. The sequenced sample consisted of peripheral blood. This chain connects TRBV3-1 (or the pseudogene TRBV3-2) to TRBJ2-5, with 7 nucleotides matching TRBD2. In DNA, the CDR3 is TGTGCCAGCAGCCAGCGGCGGGAGGAGACCCAGTACTTC. Translating it yields CASSQRREETQYF.